The source of this TCR beta chain is a study of vaccination effects on CD4 cells after COVID-19. Study-wide background: Post-vaccine specimens were collected at a median of 72 days following the second dose.

Method: immunoSEQ multiplex PCR; TCRdb's copy keeps in-frame clones and lacks some. The repertoire has roughly 51,000 clones, under 85% of them found once; the top ten carry under 7%. The CDR3 covers 13 residues. V was clipped by 1 base and J by 4 bases, with 6 bases between them. Per the germline V gene, CDR1 is SGHTA and CDR2 is FQGTGA. Culturing for roughly 9 days preceded CD4+ T cell isolation. Convalescent patients had PCR-confirmed SARS-CoV-2 infection between March and December 2020. The vaccine given was either BNT162b2 or mRNA-1273, in two doses. About this clone itself: Its cognate antigen is unknown.

The rearrangement links TRBV7-3 to TRBJ2-3; D is possibly TRBD2 (6 bases). Source: CD4+ T cells from PBMCs cultured without peptide, taken after COVID-19 vaccination. The source of this sequence is a human donor who had a prior SARS-CoV-2 infection. The CDR3 reads CASSLSGADTQYF. The CDR3 DNA reads TGTGCCAGCAGCTTAAGCGGGGCAGATACGCAGTATTTT.